The clone carrying this TCR beta chain was detected ten times or more. The record originates from a study of naive and memory T cell subsets. RNA was extracted from approximately 2.6 ml of whole blood of healthy adults. A UMI-containing oligonucleotide was joined by 3' ligation to the TCR cDNA template. Alpha and beta constant region primers primed reverse transcription for blood and skin samples. TCRdb independently ran MiXCR on the 5' RACE reads; one entry per CDR3 protein. The sample has about 22,000 distinct CDR3 sequences; about 4.4% are singletons. The clonotype comes from a male donor in good health.

The CDR3 sequence: CSAIQGYPKNIQYF. Here the CDR3 DNA reads TGCAGCGCAATACAAGGGTACCCCAAAAACATTCAGTACTTC. V and J are TRBV29-1 and TRBJ2-4; D is unresolved. Germline CDR1 is SQVTM and CDR2 is ANQGSEA. The CDR3 contains 14 residues. Trimming shortened V by 7 bases and J by 2 bases, and 15 bases separated the two germline ends.